The 20 T cell receptor beta chains presented below share a single source sample, sequenced in a study of shared clonotypes between healthy human individuals (dated by TCRdb to about 2020). The library was made by the immunoSEQ multiplex PCR assay. In its TCRdb copy, this immuneACCESS table keeps in-frame sequences only and misses some clones. Where compared with another copy, unresolved V genes explain less than half of these, and the others have no known cause. This sample holds about 700,000 clones; about 74% were observed only once. The top ten clonotypes cover roughly 1.7% of the sample. Sequencing input: memory CD4+ T cells sorted from blood. The sample's cell subset or site label, decoded: CD45RA-negative fraction. Source of these receptors: a woman in her 30s in good health.

J is TRBJ2-7 and V is TRBV4-1; no definite D call. This CDR3 has 16 residues. From germline, CDR1 is MGHRA and CDR2 YSYEKL. Deletions cut 1 base from V and 2 bases from J, with 15 bases between. The chain's CDR3 is CASSQVFPSRTYEQYF. CDR3 DNA: TGCGCCAGCAGCCAAGTTTTTCCTTCGCGGACCTACGAGCAGTACTTC.

The chain has TRBV19 and TRBJ1-1; 8 bases fit TRBD1. CDR1 is LNHDA, CDR2 SQIVND, per germline (reference sequence). The CDR3 spans 14 residues. Trimming at V came to 4 bases and at J to 6 bases, leaving 7 bases not matched to a gene. The DNA of the CDR3 is TGTGCCAGTAGTACCGCACAGGGGGTCCCTGAAGCTTTCTTT. Translating gives CASSTAQGVPEAFF.

In this sample, this clone turned up a few times. The sample has other DNA sequences that encode this CDR3 too. This rearrangement joins TRBV5-1 to TRBJ2-1, with a possible D match to TRBD2 (5 bases). Germline loops: CDR1 SGHRS, CDR2 YFSETQ. The CDR3 contains 15 residues. The V and J ends lost 3 bases and 0 bases respectively, with 10 bases between them. Written as DNA, the CDR3 is TGCGCCAGCAGCTCGGACTCCAACTCCTACAATGAGCAGTTCTTC. It codes for CASSSDSNSYNEQFF.

This sequence joins TRBV9 and TRBJ1-3, with a possible D match to TRBD1 (5 bases). The germline V and J ends were trimmed by 3 bases and 2 bases, with 15 bases remaining between them. The CDR3 spans 16 residues. CDR1 is SGDLS and CDR2 is YYNGEE in the germline V gene. The CDR3 DNA reads as TGTGCCAGCAGCGATGGGACCGGGACGGCTGGAAACACCATATATTTT. Translating gives CASSDGTGTAGNTIYF.

V gene TRBV28 combines with J gene TRBJ2-7; TRBD1 or TRBD2 may be the D gene (5 bases each). The CDR3 loop spans 14 amino acids. Per the germline V gene, CDR1 is MDHEN and CDR2 is SYDVKM. V lost 4 bases and J lost 3, with 13 bases in between. Here the CDR3 DNA reads TGTGCCAGCAGTTCTGGGACCGGCGACTACGAGCAGTACTTC. The encoded protein is CASSSGTGDYEQYF.

The chain has TRBV28 and TRBJ2-1, with 8 bases lining up with TRBD2. Per the germline V gene, CDR1 is MDHEN and CDR2 is SYDVKM. Trimming cost V 5 bases and J 14 bases; bases outside gene matches: 20. The CDR3 totals 16 residues. The chain's CDR3 is CASSAPGLGDGLEKFF. The CDR3 bases are TGTGCCAGCAGTGCTCCGGGACTAGGGGACGGCCTAGAAAAGTTCTTC.

This clone was observed a single time. The V call is TRBV6-6, the J call TRBJ2-7; D is unresolved. V lost 4 bases and J lost 6, with 16 bases in between. Germline loops: CDR1 MNHNY, CDR2 SVGAGI (reference sequence). This CDR3 is built from 14 residues. The CDR3 coding sequence is TGTGCCAGCAGTTCCCCGGCCTCGACGCTCGAGCAGTACTTC. Encoded protein: CASSSPASTLEQYF.

The rearrangement links TRBV6-5 to TRBJ2-7; 9 nucleotides align to TRBD2. The germline V gene has CDR1 MNHEY and CDR2 SVGAGI. This CDR3 is built from 14 residues. Trimming cost V 5 bases and J 3 bases; bases outside gene matches: 5. The CDR3 nucleotides are TGTGCCAGCAGTCCAGGGACTAGCAGCTACGAGCAGTACTTC. Translating gives CASSPGTSSYEQYF.

This chain uses TRBV2 with TRBJ2-7, with TRBD1 matching over 8 bases. Germline trimming cut 11 bases from V and 2 bases from J; bases unmatched to any gene: 8. This CDR3 has 13 residues. Germline assignment: CDR1 SNHLY and CDR2 FYNNEI. The CDR3 nucleotides read TGTGCCTTTTCGGACAGGGCCACCTACGAGCAGTACTTC. Its translation: CAFSDRATYEQYF.

This chain uses TRBV4-1 with TRBJ2-7, with 7 bases identical to TRBD2. CDR3 length: 17 amino acids. After removal of 0 bases from V and 2 bases from J, the junction contained 10 bases not matched to a gene. Germline CDR1 reads MGHRA; CDR2 reads YSYEKL. The CDR3: CASSQDSGGSVTYEQYF. In nucleotides, the CDR3 is TGCGCCAGCAGCCAAGATTCCGGCGGGAGTGTCACCTACGAGCAGTACTTC.

This clone was observed a few times. The chain couples TRBV19 to TRBJ1-5; maybe TRBD1 (6 bases). Germline CDR1 LNHDA, CDR2 SQIVND (reference sequence). Trimming shortened V by 1 base and J by 6 bases, and 13 bases separated the two germline ends. The CDR3 is 15 residues long. Here the CDR3 reads CASSIGGATSQPQHF. In nucleotides, the CDR3 is TGTGCCAGTAGTATAGGGGGGGCTACAAGTCAGCCCCAGCATTTT.

This clone is a singleton in its sample. The chain has TRBV29-1 and TRBJ2-5; D is tentatively TRBD1 or TRBD2 (5 bases each). Per the germline V gene, CDR1 is SQVTM and CDR2 is ANQGSEA. The V gene lost 4 bases and the J gene lost 11 bases, with 20 bases spanning the gap. The CDR3 has 13 residues. CDR3: CSVGRDLGGEQYF. CDR3 sequence (DNA): TGCAGCGTTGGAAGGGACCTGGGTGGGGAGCAGTACTTC.

The chain employs TRBV27 and TRBJ2-7; 8 nucleotides line up with TRBD1. The CDR3 is 15 residues long. V shed 3 bases and J 4 bases; nucleotides not matched to a gene: 8. Germline CDR1 reads MNHEY; CDR2 reads SMNVEV (reference sequence). In DNA, the CDR3 is TGTGCCAGCAGTTTGGACAGGGCTGCTGAATACGAGCAGTACTTC. Its translation is CASSLDRAAEYEQYF.

CDR3 nucleotide sequence: TGCGCCAGCAGTGGGGGACACAGGGGTGCAGATACGCAGTATTTT. Amino acids: CASSGGHRGADTQYF. The rearrangement joins TRBV5-1 to TRBJ2-3; 7 nucleotides line up with TRBD1. CDR1 and CDR2 from the germline V gene are SGHRS and YFSETQ. Trimming took 5 bases from V and 4 from J; bases not matched to a gene: 10. This CDR3 is built from 15 residues.

V and J are TRBV19 and TRBJ1-6; D remains unclear. This CDR3 has 14 residues. Trimming cost V 7 bases and J 3 bases, with 10 bases left between them. CDR1 is LNHDA, CDR2 SQIVND, per germline (reference sequence). CDR3 amino acids: CASTFTSYNSPLHF. The CDR3, as DNA: TGTGCCAGTACTTTTACGAGCTATAATTCACCCCTCCACTTT.

This sequence joins TRBV21-1 and TRBJ2-7; the DNA was not compared with TRBD2, the D call given in the table. TRBV21-1 is designated a pseudogene. The CDR3 has 17 residues. CDR3 nucleotide sequence: TGTGCCAGCAGCCAGAAGGGGACTAGCGGGGAGACCTACGAGCAGTACTTC. It translates to CASSQKGTSGETYEQYF.

This rearrangement joins TRBV7-3 to TRBJ2-3; the D gene is possibly TRBD1 (5 bases). V was trimmed by 5 bases and J by 1 base, leaving 10 bases between them. CDR3 size: 14 residues. The V gene's germline CDR1 is SGHTA and CDR2 FQGTGA. In DNA form, the CDR3 reads TGTGCCAGCAGCCTCCTGGGGCGCACAGATACGCAGTATTTT. Encoded protein: CASSLLGRTDTQYF.

This chain links TRBV4-1 with TRBJ2-4; 7 positions match TRBD1. The V and J ends lost 0 bases and 7 bases, in that order; junction bases with no gene match: 3. The CDR3 has 14 residues. The germline V gene encodes CDR1 MGHRA and CDR2 YSYEKL. The CDR3 bases are TGCGCCAGCAGCCAAGATTCGGGACAGAACATTCAGTACTTC. This encodes CASSQDSGQNIQYF.

This clone was counted a single time. This chain uses TRBV5-1 with TRBJ2-7; no definite D call. The CDR3 is 15 amino acids. The V and J ends lost 6 bases and 1 base respectively, with 17 bases between them. Germline V lookup: CDR1 SGHRS, CDR2 YFSETQ. The CDR3 nucleotides read TGCGCCAGCAAAGGATCGGTCGACGGATCCTACGAGCAGTACTTC. Protein sequence: CASKGSVDGSYEQYF.

The rearrangement joins TRBV6-1 to TRBJ2-1, with D maybe TRBD2 (5 bases). V was shortened by 6 bases and J by 7 bases, with 13 bases between the two germline ends. This CDR3 contains 13 residues. CDR1 MNHNS and CDR2 SASEGT come from the germline V gene. The CDR3 region is CASSQMRVNEQFF. DNA of the CDR3: TGTGCCAGCAGCCAAATGAGGGTAAATGAGCAGTTCTTC.